Listed below are T cell receptor beta chains from one sample, sequenced in a study of shared clonotypes between healthy human individuals. Assay: immunoSEQ multiplex PCR; the TCRdb copy retains only in-frame clones and omits some. The data hold around 620,000 clones, with 90% to 95% observed a single time. Sequencing was done on a sample of naive CD8+ T cells sorted from blood. These receptor sequences come from a woman aged 25 to 45 in good health. Each CDR3 is given with its conserved first and last residue. D genes are given only for firm matches. Not all rows give a size; the values are once, few, many and, for expanded clones, a class.

v_gene	j_gene	abundance	d_gene	CDR3nt	CDR3aa
TRBV9	TRBJ2-7	-	TRBD2	TGTGCCAGCAGCGGCGAATGGAGCGGGGGGGCCTACGAGCAGTACTTC	CASSGEWSGGAYEQYF
TRBV6-5	TRBJ2-7	-	-	TGTGCCAGCAGTCCCGATCCCTACGAGCAGTACTTC	CASSPDPYEQYF
TRBV4-1	TRBJ1-1	-	TRBD1	TGCGCCAGCAGCCACAGACAGGGAAACACTGAAGCTTTCTTT	CASSHRQGNTEAFF
TRBV9	TRBJ2-1	-	TRBD2	TGTGCCAGCAGCCCACCGGGACTAGCCGACAATGAGCAGTTCTTC	CASSPPGLADNEQFF
TRBV27	TRBJ2-7	-	TRBD2	TGTGCCAGCAGTTTAGGCGGGAGGCTCTACGAGCAGTACTTC	CASSLGGRLYEQYF
TRBV6-1	TRBJ2-7	once	-	TGTGCCAGCAGTGACCGTAACGGCTACGAGCAGTACTTC	CASSDRNGYEQYF
TRBV19	TRBJ2-7	-	TRBD2	TGTGCCAGTAGTATGGCTAGCGGCGAACCCTACGAGCAGTACTTC	CASSMASGEPYEQYF
TRBV27	TRBJ2-7	-	TRBD1	TGTGCCAGCAGTTTATCCAGAGGGACAGGGGCCTACGAGCAGTACTTC	CASSLSRGTGAYEQYF
TRBV10-3	TRBJ2-1	-	-	TGTGCCACCGCGCCGGGCAGGGCAAGTGCCGATGAGCAGTTCTTC	CATAPGRASADEQFF
TRBV5-6	TRBJ1-4	-	-	TGTGCCAGCAGCTCAGGCCTCGGGACGACGGGGGTAAAACTGTTTTTT	CASSSGLGTTGVKLFF
TRBV5-1	TRBJ2-1	-	-	TGCGCCAGCAACCCTAAGACTGACCCGGGTTACAATGAGCAGTTCTTC	CASNPKTDPGYNEQFF
TRBV6-5	TRBJ2-1	-	-	TGTGCCAGCAGTTACTCTAACCAGCACGAGGAGCAGTTCTTC	CASSYSNQHEEQFF
TRBV29-1	TRBJ2-3	-	TRBD2	TGCAGCGTTGTAGCGGGAGGAGGCACAGATACGCAGTATTTT	CSVVAGGGTDTQYF
TRBV19	TRBJ2-1	-	-	TGTGCCAGTAGTATACTAGCAGCCGCCTACAATGAGCAGTTCTTC	CASSILAAAYNEQFF
TRBV27	TRBJ1-4	-	-	TGTGCCAGCAGTTCCTCGGAACAGGAGACGGCCGGGGGAAAACTGTTTTTT	CASSSSEQETAGGKLFF
TRBV7-8	TRBJ2-3	-	TRBD1	TGTGCCAGCAGCCCGTTCCCGACAGGGGTTTCGACAGATACGCAGTATTTT	CASSPFPTGVSTDTQYF
TRBV6-5	TRBJ2-7	-	-	TGTGCCAGCACTGGGGGGTTGATCGAGCAGTACTTC	CASTGGLIEQYF